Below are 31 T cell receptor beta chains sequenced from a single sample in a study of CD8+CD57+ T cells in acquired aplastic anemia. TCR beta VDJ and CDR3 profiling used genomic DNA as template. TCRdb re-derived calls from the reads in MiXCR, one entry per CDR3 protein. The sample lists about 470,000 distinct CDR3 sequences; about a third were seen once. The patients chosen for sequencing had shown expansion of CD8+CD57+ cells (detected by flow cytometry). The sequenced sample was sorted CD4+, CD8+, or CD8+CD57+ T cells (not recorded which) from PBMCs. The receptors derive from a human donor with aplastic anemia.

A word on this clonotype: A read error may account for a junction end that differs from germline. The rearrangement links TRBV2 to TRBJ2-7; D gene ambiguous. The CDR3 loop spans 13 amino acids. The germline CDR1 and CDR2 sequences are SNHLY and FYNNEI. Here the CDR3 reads CAGRQDGLYGQYF. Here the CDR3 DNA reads TGTGCCGGCAGGCAGGACGGTCTCTACGGGCAGTACTTC.

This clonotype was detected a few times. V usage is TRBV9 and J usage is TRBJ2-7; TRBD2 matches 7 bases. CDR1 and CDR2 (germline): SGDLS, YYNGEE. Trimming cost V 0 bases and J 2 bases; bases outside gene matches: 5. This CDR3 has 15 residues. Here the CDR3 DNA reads TGTGCCAGCAGCGTAGCTCCAGCGGGGACCTACGAGCAGTACTTC. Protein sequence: CASSVAPAGTYEQYF. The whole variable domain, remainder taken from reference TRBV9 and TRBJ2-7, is DSGVTQTPKHLITATGQRVTLRCSPRSGDLSVYWYQQSLDQGLQFLIQYYNGEERAKGNILERFSAQQFPDLHSELNLSSLELGDSALYFCASSVAPAGTYEQYFGPGTRLTVT.

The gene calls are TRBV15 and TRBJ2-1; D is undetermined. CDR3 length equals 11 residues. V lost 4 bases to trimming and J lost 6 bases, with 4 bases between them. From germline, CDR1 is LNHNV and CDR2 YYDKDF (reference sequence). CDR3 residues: CATSMGNEQFF. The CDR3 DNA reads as TGTGCCACCAGCATGGGCAATGAGCAGTTCTTC.

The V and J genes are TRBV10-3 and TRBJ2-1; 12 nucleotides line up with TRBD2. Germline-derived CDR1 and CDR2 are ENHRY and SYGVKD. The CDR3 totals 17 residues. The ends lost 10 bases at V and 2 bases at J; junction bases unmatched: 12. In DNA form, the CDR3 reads TGTGCCAGCAGCTTCGGACTAGCGGGGACTACCTACAATGAGCAGTTCTTC. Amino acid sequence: CASSFGLAGTTYNEQFF.

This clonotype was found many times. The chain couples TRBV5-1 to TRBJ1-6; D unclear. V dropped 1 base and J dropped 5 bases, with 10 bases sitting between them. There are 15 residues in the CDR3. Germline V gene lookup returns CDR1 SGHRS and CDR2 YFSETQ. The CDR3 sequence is CASSLSVNHNSPLHF. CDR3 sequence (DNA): TGCGCCAGCAGCTTGTCGGTCAACCATAATTCACCCCTCCACTTT.

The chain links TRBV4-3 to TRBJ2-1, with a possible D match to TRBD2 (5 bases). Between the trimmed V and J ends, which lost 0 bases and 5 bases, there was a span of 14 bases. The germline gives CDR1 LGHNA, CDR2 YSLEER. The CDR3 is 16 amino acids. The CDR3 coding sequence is TGCGCCAGCAGCCAAGATATCGGCGGGCCGCACAATGAGCAGTTCTTC. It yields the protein CASSQDIGGPHNEQFF.

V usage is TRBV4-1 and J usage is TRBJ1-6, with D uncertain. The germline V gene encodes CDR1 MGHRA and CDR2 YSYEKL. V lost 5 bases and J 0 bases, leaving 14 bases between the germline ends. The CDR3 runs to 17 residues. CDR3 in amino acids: CASSTTDGSSYNSPLHF. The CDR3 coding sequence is TGCGCCAGCAGCACTACGGACGGGAGCTCCTATAATTCACCCCTCCACTTT.

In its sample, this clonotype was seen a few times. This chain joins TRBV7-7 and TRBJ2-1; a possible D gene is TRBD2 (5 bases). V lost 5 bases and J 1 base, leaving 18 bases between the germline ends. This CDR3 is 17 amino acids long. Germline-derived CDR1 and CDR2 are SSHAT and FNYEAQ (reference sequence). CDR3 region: CASSPKLASRSYNEQFF. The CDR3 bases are TGTGCCAGCAGCCCAAAGCTAGCCTCCAGATCCTACAATGAGCAGTTCTTC.

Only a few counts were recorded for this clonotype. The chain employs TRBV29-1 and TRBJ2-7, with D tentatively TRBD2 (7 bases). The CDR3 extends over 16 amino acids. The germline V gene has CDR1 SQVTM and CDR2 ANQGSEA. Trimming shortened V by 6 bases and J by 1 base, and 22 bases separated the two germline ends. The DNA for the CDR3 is TGCAGCGTGGAGGTCGGGAGGACAGATAGATCCTACGAGCAGTACTTC. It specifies CSVEVGRTDRSYEQYF.

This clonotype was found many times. The CDR3 region is CASSTTSNEQFF. The CDR3 DNA sequence: TGTGCCAGCAGCACCACTAGCAATGAGCAGTTCTTC. The chain carries TRBV7-3 and TRBJ2-1; a weak D match, TRBD2 (5 bases). There are 12 residues in the CDR3. The germline V and J ends were trimmed by 5 bases and 6 bases, with 8 bases remaining between them. From germline, CDR1 is SGHTA and CDR2 FQGTGA.

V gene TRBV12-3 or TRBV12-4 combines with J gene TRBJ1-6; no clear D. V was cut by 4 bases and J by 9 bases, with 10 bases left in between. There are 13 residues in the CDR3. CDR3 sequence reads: CASSSGLGSPLHF. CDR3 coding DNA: TGTGCCAGCAGTTCCGGGCTCGGTTCACCCCTCCACTTT.

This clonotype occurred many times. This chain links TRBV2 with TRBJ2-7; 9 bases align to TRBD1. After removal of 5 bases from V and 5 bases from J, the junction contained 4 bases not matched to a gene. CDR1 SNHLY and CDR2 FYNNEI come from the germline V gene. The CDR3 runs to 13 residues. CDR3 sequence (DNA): TGTGCCAGCAGTCAGGGACAGGGCAACGAGCAGTACTTC. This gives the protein CASSQGQGNEQYF.

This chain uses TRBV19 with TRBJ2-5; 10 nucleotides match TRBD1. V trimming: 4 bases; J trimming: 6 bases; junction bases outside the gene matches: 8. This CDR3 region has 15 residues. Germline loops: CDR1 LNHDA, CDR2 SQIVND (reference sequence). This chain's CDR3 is CASSTTGGRGQTQYF. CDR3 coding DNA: TGTGCCAGTAGTACGACAGGGGGCAGGGGACAGACCCAGTACTTC.

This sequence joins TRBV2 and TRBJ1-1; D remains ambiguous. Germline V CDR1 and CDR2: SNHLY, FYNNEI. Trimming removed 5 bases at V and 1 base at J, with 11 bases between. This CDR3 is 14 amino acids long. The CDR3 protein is CASSYRGSNTEAFF. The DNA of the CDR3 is TGTGCCAGCAGTTATCGGGGATCGAACACTGAAGCTTTCTTT.

The CDR3 DNA is TGTGCCATCAGTTACGGGACAGGGAATGAGCAGTTCTTC. This gives the protein CAISYGTGNEQFF. The chain uses TRBV10-3 and TRBJ2-1; 9 bases fit TRBD1. The CDR3 has 13 residues. V gave up 5 bases and J gave up 7 bases; unmatched junction bases: 3. Germline loops: CDR1 ENHRY, CDR2 SYGVKD.

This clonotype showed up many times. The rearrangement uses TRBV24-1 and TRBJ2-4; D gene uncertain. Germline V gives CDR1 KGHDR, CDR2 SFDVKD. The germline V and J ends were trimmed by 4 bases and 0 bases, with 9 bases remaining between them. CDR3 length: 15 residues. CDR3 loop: CATSDTTVAKNIQYF. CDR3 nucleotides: TGTGCCACCAGTGACACGACCGTAGCCAAAAACATTCAGTACTTC.

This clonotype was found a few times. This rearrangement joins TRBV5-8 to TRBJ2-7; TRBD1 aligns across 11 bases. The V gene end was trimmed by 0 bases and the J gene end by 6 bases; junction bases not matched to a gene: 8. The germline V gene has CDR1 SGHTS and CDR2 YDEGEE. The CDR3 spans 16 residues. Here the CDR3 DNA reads TGTGCCAGCAGCTTGGCCTCCGGACAGGGGGCTCGCGAGCAGTACTTC. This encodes CASSLASGQGAREQYF.

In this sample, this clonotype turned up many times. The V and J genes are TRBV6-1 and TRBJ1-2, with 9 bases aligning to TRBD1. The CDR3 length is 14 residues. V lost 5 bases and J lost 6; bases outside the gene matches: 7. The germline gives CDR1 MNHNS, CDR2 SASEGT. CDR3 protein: CASSRDRAQNGYTF. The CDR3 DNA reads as TGTGCCAGCAGTCGGGACAGGGCCCAGAATGGCTACACCTTC.

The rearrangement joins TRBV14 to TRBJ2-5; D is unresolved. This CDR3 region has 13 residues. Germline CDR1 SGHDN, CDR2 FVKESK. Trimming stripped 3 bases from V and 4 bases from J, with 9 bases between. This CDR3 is CASSQVQTETQYF. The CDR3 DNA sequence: TGTGCCAGCAGCCAGGTACAAACAGAGACCCAGTACTTC.

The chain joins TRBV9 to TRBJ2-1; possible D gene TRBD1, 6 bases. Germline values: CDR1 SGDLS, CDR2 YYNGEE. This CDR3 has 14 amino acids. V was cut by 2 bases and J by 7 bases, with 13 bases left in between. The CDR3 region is CASSVAGTLNEQFF. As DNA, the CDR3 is TGTGCCAGCAGCGTGGCCGGGACACTGAATGAGCAGTTCTTC.

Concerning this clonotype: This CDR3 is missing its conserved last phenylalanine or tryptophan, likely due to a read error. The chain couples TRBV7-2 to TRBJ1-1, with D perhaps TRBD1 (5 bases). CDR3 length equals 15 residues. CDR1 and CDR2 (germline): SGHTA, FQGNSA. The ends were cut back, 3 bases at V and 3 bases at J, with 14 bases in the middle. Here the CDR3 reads CASSFMRDWDTEAFL. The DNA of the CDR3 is TGTGCCAGCAGCTTCATGCGGGACTGGGACACTGAAGCTTTCCTT.

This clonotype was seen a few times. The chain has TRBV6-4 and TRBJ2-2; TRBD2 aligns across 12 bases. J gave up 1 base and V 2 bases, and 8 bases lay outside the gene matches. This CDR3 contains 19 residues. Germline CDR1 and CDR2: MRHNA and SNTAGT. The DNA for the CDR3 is TGTGCCAGCAGTGACGTGAAAGGGACTAGCGGGCTGAACACCGGGGAGCTGTTTTTT. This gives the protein CASSDVKGTSGLNTGELFF.

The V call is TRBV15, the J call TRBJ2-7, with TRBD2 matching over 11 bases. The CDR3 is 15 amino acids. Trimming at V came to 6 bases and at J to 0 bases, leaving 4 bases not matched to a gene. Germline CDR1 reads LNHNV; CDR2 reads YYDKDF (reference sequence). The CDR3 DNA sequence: TGTGCCACCAGGGTAGCGGGAGGGAGCTCCTACGAGCAGTACTTC. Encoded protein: CATRVAGGSSYEQYF.

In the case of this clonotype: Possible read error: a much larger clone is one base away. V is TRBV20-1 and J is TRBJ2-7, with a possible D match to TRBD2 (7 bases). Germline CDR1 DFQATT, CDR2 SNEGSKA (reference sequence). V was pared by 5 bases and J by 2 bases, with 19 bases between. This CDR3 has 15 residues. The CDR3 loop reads CSAGGGGRGTYEQYF. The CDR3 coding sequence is TGCAGTGCTGGAGGCGGGGGAAGGGGGACCTACGAGCAGTACTTC.

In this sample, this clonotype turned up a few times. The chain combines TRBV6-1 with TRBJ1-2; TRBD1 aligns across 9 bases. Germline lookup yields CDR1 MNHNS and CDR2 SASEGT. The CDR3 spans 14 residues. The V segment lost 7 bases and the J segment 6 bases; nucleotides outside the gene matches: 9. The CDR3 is CASTPGQGIHGYTF. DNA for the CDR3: TGTGCCAGCACCCCGGGACAGGGCATTCATGGCTACACCTTC.

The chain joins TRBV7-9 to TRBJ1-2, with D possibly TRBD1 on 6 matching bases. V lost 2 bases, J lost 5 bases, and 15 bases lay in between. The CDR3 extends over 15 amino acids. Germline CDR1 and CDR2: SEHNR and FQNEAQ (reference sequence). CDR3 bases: TGTGCCAGCAGCTTACGATCGATTCAGGGGTATGGCTACACCTTC. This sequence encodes CASSLRSIQGYGYTF.

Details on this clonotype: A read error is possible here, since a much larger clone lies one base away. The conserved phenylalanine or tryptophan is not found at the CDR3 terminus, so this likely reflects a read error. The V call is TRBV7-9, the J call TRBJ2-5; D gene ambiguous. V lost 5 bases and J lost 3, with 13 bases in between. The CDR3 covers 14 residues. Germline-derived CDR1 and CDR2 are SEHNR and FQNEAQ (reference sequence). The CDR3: CASSPSLREETQYL. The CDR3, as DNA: TGTGCCAGCAGCCCTTCCCTCCGGGAAGAGACCCAGTACCTC.

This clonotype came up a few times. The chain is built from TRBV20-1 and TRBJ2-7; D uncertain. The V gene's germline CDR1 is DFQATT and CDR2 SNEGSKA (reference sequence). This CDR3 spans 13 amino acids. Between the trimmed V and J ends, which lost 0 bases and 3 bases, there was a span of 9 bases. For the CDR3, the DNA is TGCAGTGCTAGAGATTTTAAGGGCTACGAGCAGTACTTC. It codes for CSARDFKGYEQYF.

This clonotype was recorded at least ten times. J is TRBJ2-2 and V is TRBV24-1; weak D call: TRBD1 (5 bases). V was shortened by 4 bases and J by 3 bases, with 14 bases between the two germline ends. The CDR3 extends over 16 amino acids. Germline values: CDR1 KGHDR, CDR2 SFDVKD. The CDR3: CATSDPARADTGELFF. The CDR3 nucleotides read TGTGCCACCAGTGACCCCGCCAGGGCCGACACCGGGGAGCTGTTTTTT.

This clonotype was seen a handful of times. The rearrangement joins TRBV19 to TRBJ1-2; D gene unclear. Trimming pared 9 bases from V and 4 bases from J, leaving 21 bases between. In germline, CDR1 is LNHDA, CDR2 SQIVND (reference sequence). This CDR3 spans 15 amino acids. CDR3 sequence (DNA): TGTGCCAGCAGACCCAGATCGAACCGGGGCTATGGCTACACCTTC. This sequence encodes CASRPRSNRGYGYTF.

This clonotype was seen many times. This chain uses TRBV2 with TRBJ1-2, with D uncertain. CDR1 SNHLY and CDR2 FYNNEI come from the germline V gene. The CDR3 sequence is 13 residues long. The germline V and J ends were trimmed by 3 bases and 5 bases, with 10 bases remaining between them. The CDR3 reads CASSDTQRYGYTF. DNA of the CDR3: TGTGCCAGCAGTGATACTCAGAGGTATGGCTACACCTTC.